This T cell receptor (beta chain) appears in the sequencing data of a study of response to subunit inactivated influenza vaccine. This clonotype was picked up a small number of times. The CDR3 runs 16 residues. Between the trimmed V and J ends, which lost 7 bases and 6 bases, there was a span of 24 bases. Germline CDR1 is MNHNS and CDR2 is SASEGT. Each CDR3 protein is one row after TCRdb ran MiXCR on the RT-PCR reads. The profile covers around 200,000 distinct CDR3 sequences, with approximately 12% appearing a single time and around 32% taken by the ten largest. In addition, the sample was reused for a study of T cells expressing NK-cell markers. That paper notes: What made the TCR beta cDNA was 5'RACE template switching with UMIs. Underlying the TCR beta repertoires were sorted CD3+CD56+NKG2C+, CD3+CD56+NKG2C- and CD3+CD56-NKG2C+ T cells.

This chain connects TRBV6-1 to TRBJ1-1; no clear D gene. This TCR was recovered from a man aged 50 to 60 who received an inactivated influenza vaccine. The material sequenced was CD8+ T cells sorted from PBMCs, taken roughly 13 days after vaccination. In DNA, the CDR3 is TGTGCCAGCACCCCCCCGGTCTTTAAGGGAGCCGCTGAAGCTTTCTTT. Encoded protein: CASTPPVFKGAAEAFF.